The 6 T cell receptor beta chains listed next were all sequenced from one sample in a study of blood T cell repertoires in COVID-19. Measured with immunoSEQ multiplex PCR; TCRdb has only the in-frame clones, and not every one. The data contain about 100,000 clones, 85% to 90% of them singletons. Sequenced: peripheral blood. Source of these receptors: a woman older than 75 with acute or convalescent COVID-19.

The CDR3 DNA is TGTGCCAGCAGAGAGGAGAGATACGGAAACACCATATATTTT. The encoded protein is CASREERYGNTIYF. The rearrangement links TRBV6-5 to TRBJ1-3; the D is unclear. Germline V gene lookup returns CDR1 MNHEY and CDR2 SVGAGI. CDR3 length equals 14 residues. Trimming pared 6 bases from V and 4 bases from J, leaving 13 bases between.

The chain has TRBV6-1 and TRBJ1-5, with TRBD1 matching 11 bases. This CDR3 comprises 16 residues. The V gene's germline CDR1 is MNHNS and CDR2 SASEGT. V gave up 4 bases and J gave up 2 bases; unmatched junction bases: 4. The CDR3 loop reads CASSVGQGVGNQPQHF. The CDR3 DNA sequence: TGTGCCAGCAGTGTGGGACAGGGGGTAGGCAATCAGCCCCAGCATTTT.

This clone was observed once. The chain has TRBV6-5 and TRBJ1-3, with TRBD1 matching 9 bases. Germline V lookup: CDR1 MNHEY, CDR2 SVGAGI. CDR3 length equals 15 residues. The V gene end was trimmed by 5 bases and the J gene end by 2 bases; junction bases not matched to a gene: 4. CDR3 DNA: TGTGCCAGCAGTAAGGGGACAGGGCCTGGAAACACCATATATTTT. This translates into CASSKGTGPGNTIYF.

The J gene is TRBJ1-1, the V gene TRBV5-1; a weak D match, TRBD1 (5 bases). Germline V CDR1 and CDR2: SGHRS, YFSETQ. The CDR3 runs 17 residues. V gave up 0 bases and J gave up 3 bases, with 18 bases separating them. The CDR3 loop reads CASSLAGRVGLDTEAFF. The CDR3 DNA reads TGCGCCAGCAGCTTGGCCGGCAGGGTCGGGTTGGACACTGAAGCTTTCTTT.

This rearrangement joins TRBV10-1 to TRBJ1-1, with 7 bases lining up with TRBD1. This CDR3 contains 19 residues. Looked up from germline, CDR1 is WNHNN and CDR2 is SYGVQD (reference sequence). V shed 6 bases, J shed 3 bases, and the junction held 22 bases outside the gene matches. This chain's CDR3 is CASRGGRRQGVGLDTEAFF. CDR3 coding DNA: TGCGCCAGCAGAGGAGGAAGGAGGCAGGGGGTCGGTTTGGACACTGAAGCTTTCTTT.

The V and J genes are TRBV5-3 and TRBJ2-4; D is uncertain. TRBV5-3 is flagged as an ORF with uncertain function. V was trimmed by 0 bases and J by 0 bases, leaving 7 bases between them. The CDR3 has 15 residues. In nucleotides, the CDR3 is TGTGCCAGAAGCTTGGCGGGTATAGCCAAAAACATTCAGTACTTC. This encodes CARSLAGIAKNIQYF.